This record covers a single TCR beta chain. This sample was included in a study of OX40 agonist ivuxolimab in advanced cancers. Produced via immunoSEQ multiplex PCR; TCRdb's table is partial and in-frame only. The sample holds just under 75,000 clones; approximately 90% are singletons and the top ten take approximately 0.45%. The CDR3 spans 14 residues. The V and J ends lost 5 bases and 0 bases respectively, with 5 bases between them. Germline CDR1 SGHVS, CDR2 FQNEAQ. The chain joins TRBV7-8 to TRBJ2-6, with D unclear. The sample here was CD4+ or CD8+ T cells sorted from blood, taken in a trial of the OX40 agonist ivuxolimab. The TCR originated in an adult with an advanced solid tumor such as melanoma, head and neck, liver or kidney cancer. The CDR3 here is CASSHPSGANVLTF. As DNA, the CDR3 is TGTGCCAGCAGCCATCCCTCTGGGGCCAACGTCCTGACTTTC.